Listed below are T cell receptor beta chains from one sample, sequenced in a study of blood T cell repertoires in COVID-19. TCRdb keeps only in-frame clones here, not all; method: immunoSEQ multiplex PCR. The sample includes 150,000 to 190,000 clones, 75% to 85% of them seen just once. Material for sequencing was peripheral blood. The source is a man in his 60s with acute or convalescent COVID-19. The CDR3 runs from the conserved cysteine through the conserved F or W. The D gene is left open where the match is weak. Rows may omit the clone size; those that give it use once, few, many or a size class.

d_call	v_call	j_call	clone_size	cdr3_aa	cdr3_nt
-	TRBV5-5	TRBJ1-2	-	CASSLSAEPLNGYTF	TGTGCCAGCAGCTTGAGTGCAGAACCTTTAAATGGCTACACCTTC
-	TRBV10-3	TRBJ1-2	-	CAISEGVRTNNYGYTF	TGTGCCATCAGTGAGGGGGTCAGGACAAACAACTATGGCTACACCTTC
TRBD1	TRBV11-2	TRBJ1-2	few	CASSGKGQGFYGYTF	TGTGCCAGCAGCGGAAAGGGACAGGGGTTCTATGGCTACACCTTC
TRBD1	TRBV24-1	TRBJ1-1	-	CATSDDGQVGNNAEAFF	TGTGCCACCAGTGATGATGGACAGGTAGGGAATAACGCCGAAGCTTTCTTT
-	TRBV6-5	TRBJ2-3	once	CASGRVPSTDTQYF	TGTGCCAGCGGGCGGGTACCTAGCACAGATACGCAGTATTTT
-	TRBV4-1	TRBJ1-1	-	CASSQTPYSQGRGTEAFF	TGCGCCAGCAGCCAAACCCCCTACAGTCAGGGGAGGGGCACTGAAGCTTTCTTT
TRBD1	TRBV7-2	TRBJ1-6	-	CASSPAGQDVSPLHF	TGTGCCAGCAGCCCCGCCGGACAGGATGTTTCACCCCTCCACTTT
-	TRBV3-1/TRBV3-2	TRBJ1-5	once	CASSPKNRGHLNQPQHF	TGTGCCAGCAGTCCAAAAAATCGGGGACACCTCAATCAGCCCCAGCATTTT
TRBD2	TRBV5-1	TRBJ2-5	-	CASTPAGGRQETQYF	TGCGCCAGCACCCCCGCGGGGGGCCGCCAAGAGACCCAGTACTTC
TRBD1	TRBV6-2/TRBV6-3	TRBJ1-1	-	CASSVTGAEAFF	TGTGCCAGCAGTGTAACAGGGGCTGAAGCTTTCTTT
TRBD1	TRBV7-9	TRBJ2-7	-	CASSIGQGGDEQYF	TGTGCCAGCAGCATCGGACAGGGGGGCGACGAGCAGTACTTC
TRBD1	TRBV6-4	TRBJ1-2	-	CASSEGTGVLYGYTF	TGTGCCAGCAGTGAAGGGACAGGGGTCCTCTATGGCTACACCTTC
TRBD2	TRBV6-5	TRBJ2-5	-	CASKVVRAGGGTQYF	TGTGCCAGCAAGGTCGTCCGAGCGGGGGGCGGGACCCAGTACTTC